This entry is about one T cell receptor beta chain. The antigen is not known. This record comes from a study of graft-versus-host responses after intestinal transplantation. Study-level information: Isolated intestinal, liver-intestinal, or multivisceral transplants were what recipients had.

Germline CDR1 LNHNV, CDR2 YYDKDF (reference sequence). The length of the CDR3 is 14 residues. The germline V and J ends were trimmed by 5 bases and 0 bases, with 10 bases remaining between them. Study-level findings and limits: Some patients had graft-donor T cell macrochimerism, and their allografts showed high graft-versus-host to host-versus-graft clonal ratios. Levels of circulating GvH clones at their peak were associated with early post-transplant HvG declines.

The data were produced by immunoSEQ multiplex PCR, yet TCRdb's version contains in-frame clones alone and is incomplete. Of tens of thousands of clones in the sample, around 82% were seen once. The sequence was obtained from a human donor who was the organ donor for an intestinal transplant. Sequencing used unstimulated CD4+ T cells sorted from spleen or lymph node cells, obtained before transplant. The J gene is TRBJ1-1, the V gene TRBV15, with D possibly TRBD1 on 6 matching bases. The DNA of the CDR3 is TGTGCCACCAGCCGGGACACTATGAACACTGAAGCTTTCTTT. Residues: CATSRDTMNTEAFF. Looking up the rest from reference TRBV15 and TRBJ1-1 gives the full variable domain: DAMVIQNPRYQVTQFGKPVTLSCSQTLNHNVMYWYQQKSSQAPKLLFHYYDKDFNNEADTPDNFQSRRPNTSFCFLDIRSPGLGDTAMYLCATSRDTMNTEAFFGQGTRLTVV.